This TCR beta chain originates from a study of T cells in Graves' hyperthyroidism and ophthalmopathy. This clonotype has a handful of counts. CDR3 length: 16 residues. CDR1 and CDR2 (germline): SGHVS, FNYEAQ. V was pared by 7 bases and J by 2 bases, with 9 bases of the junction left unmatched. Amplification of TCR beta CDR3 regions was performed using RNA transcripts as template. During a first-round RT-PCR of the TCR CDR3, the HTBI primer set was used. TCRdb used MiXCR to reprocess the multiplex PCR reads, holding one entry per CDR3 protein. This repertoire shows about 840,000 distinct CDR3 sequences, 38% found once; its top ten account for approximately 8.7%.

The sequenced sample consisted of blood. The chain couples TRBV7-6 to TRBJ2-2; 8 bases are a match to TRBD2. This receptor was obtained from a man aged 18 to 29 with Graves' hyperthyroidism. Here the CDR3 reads CASTPQAGANTGELFF. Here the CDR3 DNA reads TGTGCCAGCACTCCCCAAGCGGGGGCCAACACCGGGGAGCTGTTTTTT.